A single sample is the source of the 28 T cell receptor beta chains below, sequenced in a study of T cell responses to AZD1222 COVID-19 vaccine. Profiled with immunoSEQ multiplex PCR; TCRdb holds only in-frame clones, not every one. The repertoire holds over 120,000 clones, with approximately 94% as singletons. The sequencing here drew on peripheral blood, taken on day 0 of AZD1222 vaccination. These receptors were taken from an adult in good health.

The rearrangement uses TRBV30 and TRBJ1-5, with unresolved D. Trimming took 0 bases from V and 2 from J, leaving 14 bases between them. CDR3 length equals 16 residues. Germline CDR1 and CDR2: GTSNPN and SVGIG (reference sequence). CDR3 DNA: TGTGCCTGGAGTGTACTGAACGGACGAGGCAATCAGCCCCAGCATTTT. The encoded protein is CAWSVLNGRGNQPQHF.

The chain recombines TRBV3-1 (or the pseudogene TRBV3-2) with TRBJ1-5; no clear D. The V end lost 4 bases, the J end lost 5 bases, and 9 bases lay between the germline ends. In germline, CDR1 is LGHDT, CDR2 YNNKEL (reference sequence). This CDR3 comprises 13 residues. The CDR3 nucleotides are TGTGCCAGCAGCCCTGCAACAGATCAGCCCCAGCATTTT. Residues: CASSPATDQPQHF.

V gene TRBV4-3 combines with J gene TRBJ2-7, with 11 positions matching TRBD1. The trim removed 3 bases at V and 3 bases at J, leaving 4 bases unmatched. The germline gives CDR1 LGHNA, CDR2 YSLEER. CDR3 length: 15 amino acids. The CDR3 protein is CASSQRTGGFYEQYF. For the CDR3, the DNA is TGCGCCAGCAGCCAGCGGACAGGGGGCTTCTACGAGCAGTACTTC.

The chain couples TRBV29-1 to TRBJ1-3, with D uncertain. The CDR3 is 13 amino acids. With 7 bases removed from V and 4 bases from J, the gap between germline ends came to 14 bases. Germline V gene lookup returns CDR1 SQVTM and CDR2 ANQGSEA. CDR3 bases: TGCAGCGCCGGGTTGACCTCGGGAAACACCATATATTTT. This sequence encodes CSAGLTSGNTIYF.

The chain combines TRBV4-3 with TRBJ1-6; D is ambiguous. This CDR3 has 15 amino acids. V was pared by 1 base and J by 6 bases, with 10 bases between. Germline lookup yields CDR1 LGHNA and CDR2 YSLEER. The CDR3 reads CASSQVMNLNSPLHF. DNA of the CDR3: TGCGCCAGCAGCCAAGTAATGAACCTTAATTCACCCCTCCACTTT.

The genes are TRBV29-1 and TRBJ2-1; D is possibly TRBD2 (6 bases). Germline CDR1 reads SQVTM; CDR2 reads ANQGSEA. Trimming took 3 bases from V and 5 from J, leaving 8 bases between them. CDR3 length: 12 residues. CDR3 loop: CSVEGGNNEQFF. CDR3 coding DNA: TGCAGCGTTGAGGGGGGAAACAATGAGCAGTTCTTC.

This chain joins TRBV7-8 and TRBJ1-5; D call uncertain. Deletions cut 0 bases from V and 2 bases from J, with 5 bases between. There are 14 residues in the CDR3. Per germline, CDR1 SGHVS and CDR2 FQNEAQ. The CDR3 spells CASSLAGGNQPQHF. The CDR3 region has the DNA TGTGCCAGCAGCTTAGCTGGAGGCAATCAGCCCCAGCATTTT. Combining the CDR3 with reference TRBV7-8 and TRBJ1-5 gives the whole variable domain GAGVSQSPRYKVAKRGQDVALRCDPISGHVSLFWYQQALGQGPEFLTYFQNEAQLDKSGLPSDRFFAERPEGSVSTLKIQRTQQEDSAVYLCASSLAGGNQPQHFGDGTRLSIL.

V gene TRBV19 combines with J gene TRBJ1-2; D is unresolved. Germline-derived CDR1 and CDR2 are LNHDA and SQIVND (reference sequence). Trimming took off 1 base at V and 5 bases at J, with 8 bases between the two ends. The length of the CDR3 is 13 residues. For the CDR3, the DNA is TGTGCCAGTAGTATAGCACCGGAATATGGCTACACCTTC. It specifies CASSIAPEYGYTF. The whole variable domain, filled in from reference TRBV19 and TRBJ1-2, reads DGGITQSPKYLFRKEGQNVTLSCEQNLNHDAMYWYRQDPGQGLRLIYYSQIVNDFQKGDIAEGYSVSREKKESFPLTVTSAQKNPTAFYLCASSIAPEYGYTFGSGTRLTVV.

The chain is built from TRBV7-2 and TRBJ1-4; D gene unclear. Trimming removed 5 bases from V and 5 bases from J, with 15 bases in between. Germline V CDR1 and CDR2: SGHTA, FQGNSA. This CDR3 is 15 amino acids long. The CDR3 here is CASSPTVSENEKLFF. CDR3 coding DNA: TGTGCCAGCAGCCCCACGGTCAGCGAGAATGAAAAACTGTTTTTT.

For the CDR3, the DNA is TGCGCAATTAAGCGGGGGACAGGGTCTACAGGGGCCAACGTCCTGACTTTC. Translation: CAIKRGTGSTGANVLTF. The V call is TRBV23-1, the J call TRBJ2-6, with D possibly being TRBD1 (9 bases). TRBV23-1 is sorted into the ORF group, with uncertain function. This CDR3 comprises 17 residues.

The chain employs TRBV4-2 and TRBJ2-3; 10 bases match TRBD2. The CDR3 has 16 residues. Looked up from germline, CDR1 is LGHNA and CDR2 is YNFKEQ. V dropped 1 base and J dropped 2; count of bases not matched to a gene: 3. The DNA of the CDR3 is TGTGCCAGCAGCCAAGTTAGCGGGGGGTCCACAGATACGCAGTATTTT. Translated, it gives CASSQVSGGSTDTQYF.

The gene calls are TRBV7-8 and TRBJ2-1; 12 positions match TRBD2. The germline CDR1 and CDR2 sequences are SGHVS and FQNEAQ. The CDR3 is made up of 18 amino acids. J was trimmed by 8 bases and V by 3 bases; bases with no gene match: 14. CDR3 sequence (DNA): TGTGCCAGCAGCTTGGGTCGGTCTAGCGGGGGGGCCGGACATGAGCAGTTCTTC. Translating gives CASSLGRSSGGAGHEQFF.

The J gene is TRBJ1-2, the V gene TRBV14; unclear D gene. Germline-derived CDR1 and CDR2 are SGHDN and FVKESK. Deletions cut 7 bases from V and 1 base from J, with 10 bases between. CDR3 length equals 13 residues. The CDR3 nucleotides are TGTGCCAGCACCGGCGGCAGTAACTATGGCTACACCTTC. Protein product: CASTGGSNYGYTF.

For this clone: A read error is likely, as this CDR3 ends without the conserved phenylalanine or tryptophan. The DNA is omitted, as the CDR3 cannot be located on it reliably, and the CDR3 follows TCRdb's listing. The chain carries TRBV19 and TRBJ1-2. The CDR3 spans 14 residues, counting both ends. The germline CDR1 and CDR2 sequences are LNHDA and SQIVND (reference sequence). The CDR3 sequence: CASQPRPGQSPWGP.

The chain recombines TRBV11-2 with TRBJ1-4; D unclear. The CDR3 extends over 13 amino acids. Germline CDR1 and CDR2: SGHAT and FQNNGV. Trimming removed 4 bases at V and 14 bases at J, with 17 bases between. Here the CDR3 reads CASSYTWGGMLFF. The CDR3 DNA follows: TGTGCCAGCAGCTACACCTGGGGAGGGATGCTGTTTTTT.

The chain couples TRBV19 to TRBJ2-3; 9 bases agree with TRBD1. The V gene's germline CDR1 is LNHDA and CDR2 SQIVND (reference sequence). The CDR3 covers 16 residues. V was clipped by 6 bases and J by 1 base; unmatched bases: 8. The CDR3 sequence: CASRVARTGGTDTQYF. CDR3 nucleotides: TGTGCCAGTAGGGTCGCGCGGACAGGGGGCACAGATACGCAGTATTTT.

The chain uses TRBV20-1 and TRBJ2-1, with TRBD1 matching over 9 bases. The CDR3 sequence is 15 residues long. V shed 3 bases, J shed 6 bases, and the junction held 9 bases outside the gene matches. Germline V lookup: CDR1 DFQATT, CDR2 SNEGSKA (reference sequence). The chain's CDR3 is CSASMYRGRINEQFF. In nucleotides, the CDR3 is TGCAGTGCTAGTATGTACAGGGGGCGCATCAATGAGCAGTTCTTC.

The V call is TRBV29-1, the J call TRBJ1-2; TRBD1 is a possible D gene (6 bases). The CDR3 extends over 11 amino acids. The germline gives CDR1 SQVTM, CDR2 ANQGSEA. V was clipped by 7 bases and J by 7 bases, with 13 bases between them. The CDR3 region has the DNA TGCAGCGCCCTGATACAGGGTGGCTACACCTTC. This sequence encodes CSALIQGGYTF.

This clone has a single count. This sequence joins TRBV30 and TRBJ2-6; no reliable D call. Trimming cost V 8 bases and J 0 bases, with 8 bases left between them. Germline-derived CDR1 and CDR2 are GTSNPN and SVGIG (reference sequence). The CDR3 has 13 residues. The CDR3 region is CAVTASGANVLTF. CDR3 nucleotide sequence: TGTGCCGTGACGGCCTCTGGGGCCAACGTCCTGACTTTC.

The DNA for the CDR3 is TGCAGTGCCCGACAGGGGGTCATCTACACCTTC. Protein: CSARQGVIYTF. The gene calls are TRBV20-1 and TRBJ1-2; TRBD1 agrees at 9 bases. Germline CDR1 is DFQATT and CDR2 is SNEGSKA (reference sequence). With 6 bases clipped from V and 10 bases from J, the junction kept 6 bases outside the gene matches. The CDR3 sequence is 11 residues long.

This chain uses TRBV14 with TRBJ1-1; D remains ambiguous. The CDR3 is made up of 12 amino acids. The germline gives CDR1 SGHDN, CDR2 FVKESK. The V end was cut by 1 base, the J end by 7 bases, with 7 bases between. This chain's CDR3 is CASSQGRLEAFF. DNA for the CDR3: TGTGCCAGCAGCCAAGGTCGGCTTGAAGCTTTCTTT.

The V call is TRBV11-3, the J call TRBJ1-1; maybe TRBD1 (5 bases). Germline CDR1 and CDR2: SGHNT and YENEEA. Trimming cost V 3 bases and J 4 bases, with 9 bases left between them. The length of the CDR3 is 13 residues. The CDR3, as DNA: TGTGCCAGCAGCTTTACCAGGGCCACTGAAGCTTTCTTT. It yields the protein CASSFTRATEAFF.

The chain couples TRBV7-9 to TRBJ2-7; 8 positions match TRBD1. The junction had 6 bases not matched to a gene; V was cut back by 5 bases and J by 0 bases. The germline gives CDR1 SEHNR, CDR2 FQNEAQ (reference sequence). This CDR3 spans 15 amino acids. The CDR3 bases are TGTGCCAGCAGCCGTTGGACAGGGAACTCCTACGAGCAGTACTTC. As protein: CASSRWTGNSYEQYF.

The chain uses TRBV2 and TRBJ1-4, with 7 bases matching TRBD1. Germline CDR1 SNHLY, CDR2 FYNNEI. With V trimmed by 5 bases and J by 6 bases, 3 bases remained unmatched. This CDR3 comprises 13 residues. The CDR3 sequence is CASSTGQHEKLFF. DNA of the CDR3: TGTGCCAGCAGTACGGGACAGCATGAAAAACTGTTTTTT.

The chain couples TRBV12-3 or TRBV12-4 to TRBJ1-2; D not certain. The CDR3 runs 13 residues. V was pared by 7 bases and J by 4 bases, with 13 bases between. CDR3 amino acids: CASKPEEGYGYTF. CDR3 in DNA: TGTGCCAGCAAGCCCGAGGAGGGCTATGGCTACACCTTC.

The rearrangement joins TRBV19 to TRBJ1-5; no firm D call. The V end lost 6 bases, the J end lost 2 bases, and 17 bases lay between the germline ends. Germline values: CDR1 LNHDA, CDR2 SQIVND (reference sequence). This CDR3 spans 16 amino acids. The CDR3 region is CASRQLFERRNQPQHF. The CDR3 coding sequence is TGTGCCAGTAGGCAGCTATTTGAACGACGCAATCAGCCCCAGCATTTT. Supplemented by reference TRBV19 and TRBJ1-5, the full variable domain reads DGGITQSPKYLFRKEGQNVTLSCEQNLNHDAMYWYRQDPGQGLRLIYYSQIVNDFQKGDIAEGYSVSREKKESFPLTVTSAQKNPTAFYLCASRQLFERRNQPQHFGDGTRLSIL.

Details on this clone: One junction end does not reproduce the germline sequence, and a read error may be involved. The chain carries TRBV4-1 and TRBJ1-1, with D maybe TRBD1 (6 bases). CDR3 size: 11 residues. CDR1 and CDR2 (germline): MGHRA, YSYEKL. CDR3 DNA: TGCGCCAGCAGCCAAGCCGCAGGGGAGGTCTTT. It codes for CASSQAAGEVF.

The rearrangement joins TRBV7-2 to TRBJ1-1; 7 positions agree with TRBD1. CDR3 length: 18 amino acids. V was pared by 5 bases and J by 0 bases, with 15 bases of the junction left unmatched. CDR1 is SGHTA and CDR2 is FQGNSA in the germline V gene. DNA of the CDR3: TGTGCCAGCAGCACGCGGGACAGCCTGAGTGGTCTGAACACTGAAGCTTTCTTT. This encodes CASSTRDSLSGLNTEAFF. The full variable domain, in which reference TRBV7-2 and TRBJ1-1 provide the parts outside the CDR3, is GAGVSQSPSNKVTEKGKDVELRCDPISGHTALYWYRQSLGQGLEFLIYFQGNSAPDKSGLPSDRFSAERTGGSVSTLTIQRTQQEDSAVYLCASSTRDSLSGLNTEAFFGQGTRLTVV.